The 30 T cell receptor beta chains below come from one sample, sequenced in a study of cytotoxic CD8 clonotypes in ibrutinib-treated CLL. Here immunoSEQ multiplex PCR was the method, and the copy in TCRdb shows in-frame clones only, minus some. Of 200,000 or so clones in the sample, around 75% were seen once. Specimen: PBMCs, collected after 12 months of ibrutinib treatment. The receptors derive from a human donor with chronic lymphocytic leukemia.

The count of this clone is one. This chain connects TRBV7-8 to TRBJ1-1; 8 bases are shared with TRBD1. Looked up from germline, CDR1 is SGHVS and CDR2 is FQNEAQ. The CDR3 extends over 17 amino acids. V dropped 1 base and J dropped 10; count of bases not matched to a gene: 17. CDR3 residues: CASSLVGPGTGGPGAFF. The CDR3 coding sequence is TGTGCCAGCAGCTTAGTGGGTCCCGGGACAGGAGGGCCAGGAGCTTTCTTT.

This clone has only a few counts. DNA of the CDR3: TGCGCCAGCAGTGGTCGGTCGGTGGGGGAAAACACTGAAGCTTTCTTT. It specifies CASSGRSVGENTEAFF. The chain uses TRBV10-2 and TRBJ1-1, with a tentative D call TRBD1 (5 bases). Germline V gene lookup returns CDR1 WSHSY and CDR2 SAAADI. This CDR3 is 16 amino acids long. The V end lost 4 bases, the J end lost 2 bases, and 17 bases lay between the germline ends.

The chain couples TRBV2 to TRBJ2-1; possibly TRBD1 for D (7 bases). The CDR3 covers 13 residues. The V end was cut by 4 bases, the J end by 13 bases, with 17 bases between. CDR1 and CDR2 from the germline V gene are SNHLY and FYNNEI. The CDR3, as DNA: TGTGCCAGCAGTGCAGAACAGGGGAGGTCCCAGTTCTTC. This translates into CASSAEQGRSQFF.

The CDR3 spells CASSLSGPGGYTF. CDR3 in DNA: TGTGCCAGCAGCTTATCCGGGCCGGGGGGCTACACCTTC. The rearrangement links TRBV7-3 to TRBJ1-2, with D unclear. This CDR3 comprises 13 residues. Germline V gene data show CDR1 as SGHTA and CDR2 as FQGTGA. V was cut by 2 bases and J by 8 bases, with 12 bases left in between.

The CDR3 loop is CSVEGTSSRETQYF. The CDR3 coding sequence is TGCAGCGTCGAGGGTACGAGTAGTCGAGAGACCCAGTACTTC. The chain is built from TRBV29-1 and TRBJ2-5; D might be TRBD2 (5 bases). V was trimmed by 6 bases and J by 4 bases, leaving 18 bases between them. The germline V gene has CDR1 SQVTM and CDR2 ANQGSEA. The CDR3 is 14 amino acids.

This clone was counted once. The chain has TRBV28 and TRBJ1-2; D remains unclear. CDR1 is MDHEN, CDR2 SYDVKM, per germline. The CDR3 has 14 residues. Trimming left V 5 bases short and J 5 bases short, with 15 bases between. The CDR3 loop reads CASSERASSYGYTF. CDR3 coding DNA: TGTGCCAGCAGTGAAAGAGCGTCAAGTTATGGCTACACCTTC.

This clone has more than one count but fewer than ten. The chain joins TRBV6-4 to TRBJ1-2; D may be TRBD1 (5 bases). V lost 3 bases, J lost 2 bases, and 13 bases lay in between. This CDR3 is built from 15 residues. Germline values: CDR1 MRHNA, CDR2 SNTAGT. CDR3 nucleotide sequence: TGTGCCAGCAGTGAAGGGCAGGGACCGAACTATGGCTACACCTTC. As protein: CASSEGQGPNYGYTF.

This chain links TRBV9 with TRBJ1-2; D is ambiguous. The CDR3 runs 11 residues. V dropped 7 bases and J dropped 10 bases, with 14 bases sitting between them. Germline CDR1 and CDR2: SGDLS and YYNGEE. The CDR3 here is CASARPSDYTF. CDR3 bases: TGTGCCAGCGCACGGCCGTCGGACTACACCTTC.

The chain carries TRBV28 and TRBJ2-7; 9 nucleotides agree with TRBD1. With 10 bases clipped from V and 6 bases from J, the junction kept 10 bases outside the gene matches. CDR3 size: 13 residues. CDR1 is MDHEN, CDR2 SYDVKM, per germline. The CDR3 protein is CATSGTGFVEQYF. CDR3 in DNA: TGTGCCACATCAGGGACAGGGTTTGTCGAGCAGTACTTC.

The chain joins TRBV7-2 to TRBJ1-4; TRBD1 agrees at 9 bases. Germline assignment: CDR1 SGHTA and CDR2 FQGNSA. The length of the CDR3 is 16 residues. J was trimmed by 3 bases and V by 5 bases; bases with no gene match: 7. The DNA for the CDR3 is TGTGCCAGCAGCCCCGGGACAGGGTTCGCTAATGAAAAACTGTTTTTT. It translates to CASSPGTGFANEKLFF.

This sequence joins TRBV11-2 and TRBJ2-3; TRBD1 agrees at 9 bases. CDR1 is SGHAT, CDR2 FQNNGV, per germline. V was pared by 1 base and J by 12 bases, with 14 bases of the junction left unmatched. This CDR3 is 16 amino acids long. The CDR3 region is CASSLGPGQGGVIQYF. The CDR3 coding sequence is TGTGCCAGCAGCTTAGGTCCGGGACAGGGAGGCGTGATACAGTATTTT.

This chain links TRBV6-1 with TRBJ2-3; tentatively, D is TRBD2 (7 bases). This CDR3 has 15 amino acids. The V gene's germline CDR1 is MNHNS and CDR2 SASEGT. Trimming removed 9 bases from V and 1 base from J, with 17 bases in between. CDR3 sequence reads: CASVGGGSGTDTQYF. The DNA for the CDR3 is TGTGCCAGTGTGGGGGGCGGGAGTGGCACAGATACGCAGTATTTT.

This clone has ten or more counts. V and J are TRBV27 and TRBJ1-1; tentatively, D is TRBD1 (5 bases). The CDR3 totals 14 residues. Trimming removed 3 bases at V and 7 bases at J, with 15 bases between. Germline CDR1 reads MNHEY; CDR2 reads SMNVEV (reference sequence). The CDR3 DNA follows: TGTGCCAGCAGTTTTGGGCGGACACAGAGTGAAGCTTTCTTT. Protein sequence: CASSFGRTQSEAFF.

The genes are TRBV29-1 and TRBJ2-1; D remains unclear. CDR3 length equals 10 residues. V was shortened by 5 bases and J by 5 bases, with 4 bases between the two germline ends. Germline V gene data show CDR1 as SQVTM and CDR2 as ANQGSEA. CDR3 sequence: CSVLNNEQFF. CDR3 coding DNA: TGCAGCGTTCTGAACAATGAGCAGTTCTTC.

As to this clone: The junction departs from the called germline gene at one end, perhaps through a read error. The CDR3 DNA is TGTGCCAGTAGTACCAGACAGGCCTATAATTCATCCCTCCACTTT. Its translation is CASSTRQAYNSSLHF. The chain has TRBV19 and TRBJ1-6, with D possibly TRBD1 on 6 matching bases. Germline assignment: CDR1 LNHDA and CDR2 SQIVND (reference sequence). The CDR3 is 15 residues long.

The sample holds one count of this clone. This chain uses TRBV18 with TRBJ2-3; 9 positions match TRBD2. The CDR3 length is 18 residues. Trimming cost V 1 base and J 1 base; bases outside gene matches: 9. Germline CDR1 reads KGHSH; CDR2 reads LQKENI. The DNA of the CDR3 is TGTGCCAGCTCACCACGGGCGGGAGGGCTCTTGGGCACAGATACGCAGTATTTT. Translating it yields CASSPRAGGLLGTDTQYF.

This clone was picked up a small number of times. J is TRBJ2-7 and V is TRBV7-9; 10 nucleotides line up with TRBD1. CDR3 size: 15 residues. V lost 4 bases, J lost 4 bases, and 7 bases stayed unmatched. Germline CDR1 SEHNR, CDR2 FQNEAQ (reference sequence). CDR3 amino acids: CASSSWDRGGYEQYF. The DNA for the CDR3 is TGTGCCAGCAGCTCTTGGGACAGGGGTGGGTACGAGCAGTACTTC.

The V call is TRBV4-3, the J call TRBJ2-3; 12 bases are a match to TRBD2. Germline loops: CDR1 LGHNA, CDR2 YSLEER. The CDR3 totals 19 residues. V shed 4 bases and J 4 bases; nucleotides not matched to a gene: 15. CDR3 bases: TGCGCCAGCAGCCGGGGGGGAGGACTAGCGGGAATTGGTTCAGATACGCAGTATTTT. Protein product: CASSRGGGLAGIGSDTQYF.

The rearrangement links TRBV30 to TRBJ1-5; 10 bases line up with TRBD1. The CDR3 loop spans 15 amino acids. V lost 0 bases to trimming and J lost 6 bases; unmatched junction nucleotides: 5. The germline gives CDR1 GTSNPN, CDR2 SVGIG (reference sequence). The DNA for the CDR3 is TGTGCCTGGAGTGTATTCGGGACAGGGGTTCAGCCCCAGCATTTT. This gives the protein CAWSVFGTGVQPQHF.

This chain uses TRBV2 with TRBJ2-1, with TRBD2 matching 11 bases. The CDR3 sequence is 15 residues long. Per the germline V gene, CDR1 is SNHLY and CDR2 is FYNNEI. V was pared by 7 bases and J by 6 bases, with 8 bases of the junction left unmatched. The CDR3 here is CASTPLAGGGNEQFF. CDR3 coding DNA: TGTGCCAGCACCCCTCTAGCGGGGGGAGGCAATGAGCAGTTCTTC.

J is TRBJ1-6 and V is TRBV21-1; the table's D call of TRBD1 was not tested on the DNA. TRBV21-1 is given as a pseudogene. This CDR3 spans 14 amino acids. CDR3 residues: CASSTYCRGSPLHF. DNA for the CDR3: TGTGCCAGCAGCACTTACTGCAGGGGCTCACCCCTCCACTTT.

The V call is TRBV19, the J call TRBJ1-5; 7 bases are a match to TRBD1. Trimming cost V 9 bases and J 1 base; bases outside gene matches: 3. This CDR3 comprises 13 residues. Per the germline V gene, CDR1 is LNHDA and CDR2 is SQIVND (reference sequence). The CDR3 DNA reads as TGTGCCAGCGGACAGGACAGCAATCAGCCCCAGCATTTT. Its protein is CASGQDSNQPQHF.

V usage is TRBV1 and J usage is TRBJ1-2; TRBD1 is the table's D call, not checked against the DNA. TRBV1 is tagged as a pseudogene. This CDR3 comprises 12 residues. In nucleotides, the CDR3 is TGCACCAGCACCTCGACAGGGGAGGGCTACACCTTC. This sequence encodes CTSTSTGEGYTF.

The chain carries TRBV30 and TRBJ1-6, with 7 bases lining up with TRBD1. Germline V lookup: CDR1 GTSNPN, CDR2 SVGIG (reference sequence). J was trimmed by 13 bases and V by 4 bases; bases with no gene match: 13. The CDR3 extends over 14 amino acids. This chain's CDR3 is CAWNPLTGIGPLHF. The CDR3 coding sequence is TGTGCCTGGAACCCACTGACAGGGATTGGGCCCCTCCACTTT.

V is TRBV6-6 and J is TRBJ1-1, with 8 bases matching TRBD1. V gave up 4 bases and J gave up 8 bases; unmatched junction bases: 6. Germline V gene data show CDR1 as MNHNY and CDR2 as SVGAGI (reference sequence). The CDR3 consists of 13 residues. CDR3 sequence (DNA): TGTGCCAGCAGTTCCCTCACAGGGGGAGAAGCTTTCTTT. Residues: CASSSLTGGEAFF.

This clone appeared a single time. The genes are TRBV5-6 and TRBJ2-5; D is ambiguous. Deletions cut 0 bases from V and 8 bases from J, with 14 bases between. Germline V CDR1 and CDR2: SGHDT, YYEEEE. CDR3 length: 14 amino acids. The CDR3 DNA follows: TGTGCCAGCAGCTTGGCGCAGACCATTACTACCCAGTACTTC. This translates into CASSLAQTITTQYF.

The rearrangement links TRBV7-3 to TRBJ2-1, with D possibly TRBD1 on 5 matching bases. V lost 5 bases and J 10 bases, leaving 15 bases between the germline ends. CDR3 length: 13 amino acids. CDR1 is SGHTA and CDR2 is FQGTGA in the germline V gene. CDR3 sequence: CASSLTNSGEQFF. The CDR3 DNA is TGTGCCAGCAGCCTCACTAATTCAGGGGAGCAGTTCTTC.

The rearrangement joins TRBV5-1 to TRBJ1-2; D remains unclear. With 0 bases removed from V and 0 bases from J, the gap between germline ends came to 3 bases. The CDR3 consists of 13 residues. Germline assignment: CDR1 SGHRS and CDR2 YFSETQ. The DNA of the CDR3 is TGCGCCAGCAGCTTGGTAGCTAACTATGGCTACACCTTC. Translating gives CASSLVANYGYTF.

The chain combines TRBV12-5 with TRBJ2-3; 7 nucleotides align to TRBD1. V dropped 5 bases and J dropped 6; count of bases not matched to a gene: 8. The germline V gene encodes CDR1 LGHNT and CDR2 FRNRAP. The CDR3 is 14 amino acids. The CDR3 region is CASGRDSTRDTQYF. The CDR3 region has the DNA TGTGCTAGTGGTCGGGACAGTACGAGGGATACGCAGTATTTT.

This chain joins TRBV7-3 and TRBJ2-2; TRBD1 might be the D (5 bases). V lost 3 bases and J 0 bases, leaving 8 bases between the germline ends. The germline V gene has CDR1 SGHTA and CDR2 FQGTGA. The CDR3 extends over 15 amino acids. CDR3 nucleotide sequence: TGTGCCAGCAGCTTGGGCAGGGCGAACACCGGGGAGCTGTTTTTT. It is translated as CASSLGRANTGELFF.